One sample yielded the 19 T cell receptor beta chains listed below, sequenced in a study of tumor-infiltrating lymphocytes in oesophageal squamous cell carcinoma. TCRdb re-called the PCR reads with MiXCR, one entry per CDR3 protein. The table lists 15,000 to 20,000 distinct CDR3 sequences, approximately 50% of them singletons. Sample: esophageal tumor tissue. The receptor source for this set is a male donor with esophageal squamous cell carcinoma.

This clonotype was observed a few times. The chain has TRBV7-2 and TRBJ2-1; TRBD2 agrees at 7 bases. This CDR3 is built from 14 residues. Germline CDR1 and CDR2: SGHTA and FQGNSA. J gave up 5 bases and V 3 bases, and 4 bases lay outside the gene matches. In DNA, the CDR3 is TGTGCCAGCAGCTTCTCGGGGGGAAACAATGAGCAGTTCTTC. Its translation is CASSFSGGNNEQFF.

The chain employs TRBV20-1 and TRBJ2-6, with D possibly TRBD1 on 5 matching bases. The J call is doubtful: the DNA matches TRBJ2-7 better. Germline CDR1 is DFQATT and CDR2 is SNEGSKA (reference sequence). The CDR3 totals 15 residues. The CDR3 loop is CSARDHNRPEREQYF. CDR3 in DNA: TGCAGTGCTAGAGATCATAACAGGCCGGAACGCGAGCAGTACTTC.

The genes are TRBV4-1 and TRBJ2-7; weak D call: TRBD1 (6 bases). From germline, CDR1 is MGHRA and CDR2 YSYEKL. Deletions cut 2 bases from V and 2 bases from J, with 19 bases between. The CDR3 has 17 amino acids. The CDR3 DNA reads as TGCGCCAGCAGCCAAAAACCTAAGGGGACACAGACCTACGAGCAGTACTTC. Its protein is CASSQKPKGTQTYEQYF.

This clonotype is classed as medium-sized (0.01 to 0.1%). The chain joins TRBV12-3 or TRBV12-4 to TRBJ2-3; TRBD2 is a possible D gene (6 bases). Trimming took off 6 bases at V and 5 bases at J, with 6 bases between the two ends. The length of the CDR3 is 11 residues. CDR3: CASRGGDTQYF. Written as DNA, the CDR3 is TGTGCCAGCAGGGGGGGAGATACGCAGTATTTT.

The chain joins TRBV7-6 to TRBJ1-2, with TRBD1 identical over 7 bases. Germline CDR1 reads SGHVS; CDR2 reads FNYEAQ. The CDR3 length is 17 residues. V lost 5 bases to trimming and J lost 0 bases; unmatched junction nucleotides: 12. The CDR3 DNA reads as TGTGCCAGCAGCCATCCTTTCCGGGACAGATCTAACTATGGCTACACCTTC. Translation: CASSHPFRDRSNYGYTF. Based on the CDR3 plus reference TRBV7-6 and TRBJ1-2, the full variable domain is GAGVSQSPRYKVTKRGQDVALRCDPISGHVSLYWYRQALGQGPEFLTYFNYEAQQDKSGLPNDRFSAERPEGSISTLTIQRTEQRDSAMYRCASSHPFRDRSNYGYTFGSGTRLTVV.

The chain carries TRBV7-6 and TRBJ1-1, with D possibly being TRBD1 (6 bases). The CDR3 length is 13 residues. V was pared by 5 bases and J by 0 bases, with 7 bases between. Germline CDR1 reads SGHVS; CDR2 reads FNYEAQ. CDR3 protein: CASSRQVNTEAFF. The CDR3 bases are TGTGCCAGCAGCCGACAGGTGAACACTGAAGCTTTCTTT. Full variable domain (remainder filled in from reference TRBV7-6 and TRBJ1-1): GAGVSQSPRYKVTKRGQDVALRCDPISGHVSLYWYRQALGQGPEFLTYFNYEAQQDKSGLPNDRFSAERPEGSISTLTIQRTEQRDSAMYRCASSRQVNTEAFFGQGTRLTVV.

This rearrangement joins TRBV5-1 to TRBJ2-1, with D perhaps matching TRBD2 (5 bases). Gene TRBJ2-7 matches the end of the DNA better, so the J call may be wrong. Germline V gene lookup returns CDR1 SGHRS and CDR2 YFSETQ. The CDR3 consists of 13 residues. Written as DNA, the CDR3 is TGCGCCAGCAGCTCCCGGGGTACCCACGAGCAGTACTTC. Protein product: CASSSRGTHEQYF.

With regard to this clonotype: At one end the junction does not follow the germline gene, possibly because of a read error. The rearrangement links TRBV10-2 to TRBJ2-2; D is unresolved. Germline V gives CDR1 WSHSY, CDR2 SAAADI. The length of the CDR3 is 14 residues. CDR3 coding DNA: TGCGCCAGCAGTGTTCACACGAACAACGGGGAGCTGTTTTTT. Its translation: CASSVHTNNGELFF.

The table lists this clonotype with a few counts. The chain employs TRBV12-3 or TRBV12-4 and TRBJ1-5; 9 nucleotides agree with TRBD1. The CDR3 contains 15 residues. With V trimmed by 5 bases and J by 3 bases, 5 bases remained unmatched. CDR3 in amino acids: CASSPRTGDNQPQHF. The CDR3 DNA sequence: TGTGCCAGCAGTCCGCGGACAGGGGACAATCAGCCCCAGCATTTT.

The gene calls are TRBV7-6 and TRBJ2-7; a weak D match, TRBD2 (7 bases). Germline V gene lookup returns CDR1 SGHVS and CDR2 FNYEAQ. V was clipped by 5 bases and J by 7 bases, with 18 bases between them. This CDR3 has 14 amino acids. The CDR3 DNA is TGTGCCAGCAGCCCCGGGGGGCCTTACAATGAGCAGTACTTC. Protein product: CASSPGGPYNEQYF. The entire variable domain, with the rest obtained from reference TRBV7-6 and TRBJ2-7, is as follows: GAGVSQSPRYKVTKRGQDVALRCDPISGHVSLYWYRQALGQGPEFLTYFNYEAQQDKSGLPNDRFSAERPEGSISTLTIQRTEQRDSAMYRCASSPGGPYNEQYFGPGTRLTVT.

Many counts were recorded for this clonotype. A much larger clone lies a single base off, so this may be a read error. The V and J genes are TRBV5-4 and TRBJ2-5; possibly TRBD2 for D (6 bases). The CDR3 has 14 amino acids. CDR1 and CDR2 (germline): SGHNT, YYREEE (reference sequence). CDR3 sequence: CASSLGREFDEQYF. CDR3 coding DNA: TGCGCCAGCAGCTTGGGTCGGGAGTTCGATGAGCAGTACTTC.

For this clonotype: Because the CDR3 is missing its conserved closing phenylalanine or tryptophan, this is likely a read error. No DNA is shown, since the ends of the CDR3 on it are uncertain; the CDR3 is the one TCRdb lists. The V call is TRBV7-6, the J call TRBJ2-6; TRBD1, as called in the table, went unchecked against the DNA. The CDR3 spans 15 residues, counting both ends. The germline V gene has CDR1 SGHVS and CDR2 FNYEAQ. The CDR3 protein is CASSLVLSYEQYFGA.

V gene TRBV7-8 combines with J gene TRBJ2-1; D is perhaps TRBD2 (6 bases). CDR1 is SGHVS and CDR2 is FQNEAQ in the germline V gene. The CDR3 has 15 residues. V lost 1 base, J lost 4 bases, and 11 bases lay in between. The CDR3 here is CASSLDLGTYNEQFF. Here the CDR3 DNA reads TGTGCCAGCAGCTTAGATCTGGGGACTTACAATGAGCAGTTCTTC.

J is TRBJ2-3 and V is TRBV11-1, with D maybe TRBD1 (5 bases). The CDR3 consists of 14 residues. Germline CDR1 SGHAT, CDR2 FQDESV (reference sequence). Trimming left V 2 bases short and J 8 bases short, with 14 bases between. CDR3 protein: CASSLRQLRATQYF. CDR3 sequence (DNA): TGTGCCAGCAGCTTACGACAGCTTAGAGCTACGCAGTATTTT.

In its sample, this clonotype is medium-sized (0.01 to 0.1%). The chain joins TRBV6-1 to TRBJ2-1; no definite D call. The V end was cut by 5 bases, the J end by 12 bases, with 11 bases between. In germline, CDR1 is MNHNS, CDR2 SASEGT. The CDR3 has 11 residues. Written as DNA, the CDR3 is TGTGCCAGCAGTAATGGTGATGTGCAGTTCTTC. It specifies CASSNGDVQFF.

In nucleotides, the CDR3 is TGTGCCAGCAGCTTAGGGTCGGGACAGGGTATTTACAATGAGCAGTTCTTC. This translates into CASSLGSGQGIYNEQFF. The chain is built from TRBV11-1 and TRBJ2-1; 9 bases match TRBD1. Trimming took 1 base from V and 4 from J; bases not matched to a gene: 8. The CDR3 has 17 residues. Germline assignment: CDR1 SGHAT and CDR2 FQDESV (reference sequence).

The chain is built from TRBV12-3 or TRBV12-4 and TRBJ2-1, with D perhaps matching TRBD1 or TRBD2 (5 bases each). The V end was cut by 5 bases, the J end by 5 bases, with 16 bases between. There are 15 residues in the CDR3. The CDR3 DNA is TGTGCCAGCAGTGCCACTAGTGGGGGACACAATGAGCAGTTCTTC. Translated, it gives CASSATSGGHNEQFF.

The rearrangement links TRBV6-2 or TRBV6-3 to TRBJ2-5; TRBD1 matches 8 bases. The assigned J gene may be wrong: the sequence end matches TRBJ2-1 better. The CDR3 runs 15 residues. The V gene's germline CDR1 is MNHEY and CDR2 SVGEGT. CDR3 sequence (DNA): TGTGCCAGCAGTTACTGGCGGACAGGGAAAAATGAGCAGTTCTTC. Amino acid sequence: CASSYWRTGKNEQFF.

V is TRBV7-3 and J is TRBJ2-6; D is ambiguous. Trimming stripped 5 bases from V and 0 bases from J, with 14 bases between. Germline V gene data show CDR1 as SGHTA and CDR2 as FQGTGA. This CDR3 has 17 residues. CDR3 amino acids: CASSPAGRVSGANVLTF. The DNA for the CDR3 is TGTGCCAGCAGCCCCGCCGGACGGGTCTCTGGGGCCAACGTCCTGACTTTC.